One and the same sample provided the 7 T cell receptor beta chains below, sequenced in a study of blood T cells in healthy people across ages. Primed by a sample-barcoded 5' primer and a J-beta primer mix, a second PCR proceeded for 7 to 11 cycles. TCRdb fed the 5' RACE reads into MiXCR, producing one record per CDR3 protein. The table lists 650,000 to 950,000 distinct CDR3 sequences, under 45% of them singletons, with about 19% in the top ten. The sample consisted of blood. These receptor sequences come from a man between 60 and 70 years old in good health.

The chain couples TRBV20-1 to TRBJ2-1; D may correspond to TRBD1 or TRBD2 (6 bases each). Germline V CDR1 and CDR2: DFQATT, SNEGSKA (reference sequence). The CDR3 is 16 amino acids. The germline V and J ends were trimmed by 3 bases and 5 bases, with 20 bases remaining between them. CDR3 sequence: CSARDPGAGMHNEQFF. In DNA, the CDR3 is TGCAGTGCTAGGGACCCGGGGGCGGGGATGCACAATGAGCAGTTCTTC.

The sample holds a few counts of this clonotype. The CDR3 nucleotides are TGTGCCAGCAGCTTGGCAGGACAGGGCGGAGAGACCCAGTACTTC. Translation: CASSLAGQGGETQYF. This sequence joins TRBV5-5 and TRBJ2-5, with 8 bases lining up with TRBD1. CDR3 length equals 15 residues. V gave up 0 bases and J gave up 4 bases; unmatched junction bases: 5. CDR1 and CDR2 from the germline V gene are SGHKS and YYEKEE (reference sequence).

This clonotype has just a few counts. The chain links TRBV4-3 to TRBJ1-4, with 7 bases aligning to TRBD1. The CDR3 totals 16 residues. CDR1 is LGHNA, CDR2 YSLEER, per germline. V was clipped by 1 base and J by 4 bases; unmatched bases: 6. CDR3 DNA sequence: TGCGCCAGCAGCCAAGGTTGGGGACAGTATAATGAAAAACTGTTTTTT. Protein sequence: CASSQGWGQYNEKLFF.

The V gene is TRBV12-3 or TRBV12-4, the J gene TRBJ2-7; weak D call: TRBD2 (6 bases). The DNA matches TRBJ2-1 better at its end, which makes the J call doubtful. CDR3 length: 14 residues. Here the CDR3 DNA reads TGTGCCAGCAGTTTTGGGGGGACCTCCTACGAGCAGTTCTTC. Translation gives CASSFGGTSYEQFF.

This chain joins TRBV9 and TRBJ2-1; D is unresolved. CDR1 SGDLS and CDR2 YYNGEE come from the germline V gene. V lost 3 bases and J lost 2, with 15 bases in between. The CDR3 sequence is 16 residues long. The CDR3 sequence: CASSATDATPYNEQFF. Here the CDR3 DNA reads TGTGCCAGCAGCGCAACCGACGCAACTCCCTACAATGAGCAGTTCTTC.

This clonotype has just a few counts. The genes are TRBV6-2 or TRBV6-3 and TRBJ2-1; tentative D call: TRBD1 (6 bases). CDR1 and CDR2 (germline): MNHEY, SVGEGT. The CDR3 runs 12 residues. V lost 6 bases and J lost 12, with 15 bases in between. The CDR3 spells CASRTGFWGQFF. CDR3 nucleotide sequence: TGTGCCAGCAGAACAGGGTTTTGGGGGCAGTTCTTC.

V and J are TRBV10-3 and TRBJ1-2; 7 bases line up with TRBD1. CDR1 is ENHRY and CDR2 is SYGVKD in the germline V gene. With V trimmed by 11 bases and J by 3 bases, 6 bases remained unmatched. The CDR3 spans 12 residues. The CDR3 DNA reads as TGTGCCGCCGGGACAGCCTACTATGGCTACACCTTC. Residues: CAAGTAYYGYTF.